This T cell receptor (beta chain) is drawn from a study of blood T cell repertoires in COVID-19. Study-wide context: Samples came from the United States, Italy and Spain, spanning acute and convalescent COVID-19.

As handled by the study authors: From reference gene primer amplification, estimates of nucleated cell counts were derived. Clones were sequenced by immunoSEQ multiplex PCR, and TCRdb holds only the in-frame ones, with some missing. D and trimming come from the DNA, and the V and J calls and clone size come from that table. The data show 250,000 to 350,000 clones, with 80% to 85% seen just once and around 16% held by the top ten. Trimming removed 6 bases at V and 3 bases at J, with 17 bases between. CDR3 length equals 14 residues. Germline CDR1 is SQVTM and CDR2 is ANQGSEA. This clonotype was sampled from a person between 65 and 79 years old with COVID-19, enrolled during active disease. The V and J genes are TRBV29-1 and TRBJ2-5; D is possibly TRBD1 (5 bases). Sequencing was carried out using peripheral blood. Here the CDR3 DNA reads TGCAGCGTCAAGGGGATCAAAGGGAAAGAGACCCAGTACTTC. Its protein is CSVKGIKGKETQYF.